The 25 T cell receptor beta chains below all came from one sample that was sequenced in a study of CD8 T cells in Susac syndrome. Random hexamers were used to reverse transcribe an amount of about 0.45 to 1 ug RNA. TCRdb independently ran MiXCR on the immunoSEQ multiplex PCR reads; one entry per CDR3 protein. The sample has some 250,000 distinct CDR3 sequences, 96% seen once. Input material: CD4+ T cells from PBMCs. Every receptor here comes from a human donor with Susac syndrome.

The CDR3 region is CASSLGTSGAQGTQYF. CDR3 coding DNA: TGTGCCAGCAGCTTGGGGACTAGCGGGGCCCAGGGGACCCAGTACTTC. This chain connects TRBV7-3 to TRBJ2-5; 13 bases are a match to TRBD2. The CDR3 is made up of 16 amino acids. J gave up 7 bases and V 3 bases, and 8 bases lay outside the gene matches. Germline V gene lookup returns CDR1 SGHTA and CDR2 FQGTGA.

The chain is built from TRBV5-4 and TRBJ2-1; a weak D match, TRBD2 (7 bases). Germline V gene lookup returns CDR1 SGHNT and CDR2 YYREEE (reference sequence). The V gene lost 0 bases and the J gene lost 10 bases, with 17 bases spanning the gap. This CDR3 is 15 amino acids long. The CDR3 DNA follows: TGTGCCAGCAGCTTGGTGGTTAGCGAGGGGGGGGAGCAGTTCTTC. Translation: CASSLVVSEGGEQFF.

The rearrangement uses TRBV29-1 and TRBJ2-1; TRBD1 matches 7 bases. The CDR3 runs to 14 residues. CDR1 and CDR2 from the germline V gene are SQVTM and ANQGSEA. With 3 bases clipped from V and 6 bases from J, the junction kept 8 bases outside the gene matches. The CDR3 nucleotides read TGCAGCGTTGACAGGGACAGACTACTCAATGAGCAGTTCTTC. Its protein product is CSVDRDRLLNEQFF.

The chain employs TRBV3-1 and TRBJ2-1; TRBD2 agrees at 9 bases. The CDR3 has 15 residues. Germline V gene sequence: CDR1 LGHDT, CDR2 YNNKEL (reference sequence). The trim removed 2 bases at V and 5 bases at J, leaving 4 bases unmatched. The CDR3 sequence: CASSQRLAADNEQFF. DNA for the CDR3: TGTGCCAGCAGCCAACGACTAGCGGCAGACAATGAGCAGTTCTTC.

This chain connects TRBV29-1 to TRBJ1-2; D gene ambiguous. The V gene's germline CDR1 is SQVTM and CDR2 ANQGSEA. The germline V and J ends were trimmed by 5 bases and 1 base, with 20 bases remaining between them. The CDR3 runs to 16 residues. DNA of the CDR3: TGCAGCGTTCCCCGGACCGCCACCACCCTTAACTATGGCTACACCTTC. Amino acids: CSVPRTATTLNYGYTF.

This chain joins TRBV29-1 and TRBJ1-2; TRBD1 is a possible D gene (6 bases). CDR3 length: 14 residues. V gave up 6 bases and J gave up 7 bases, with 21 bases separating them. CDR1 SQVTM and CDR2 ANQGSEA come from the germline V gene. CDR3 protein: CSVETTGIGGGYTF. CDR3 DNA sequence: TGCAGCGTGGAAACCACAGGGATCGGTGGTGGCTACACCTTC.

CDR3 nucleotide sequence: TGTGCCAGCAGCTTGTTCCAGTTGGGACTAGCGGGAGGCGAGCAGTACTTC. It translates to CASSLFQLGLAGGEQYF. V usage is TRBV5-5 and J usage is TRBJ2-7; 15 positions agree with TRBD2. The CDR3 is 17 amino acids. V dropped 1 base and J dropped 6; count of bases not matched to a gene: 8. Germline lookup yields CDR1 SGHKS and CDR2 YYEKEE (reference sequence).

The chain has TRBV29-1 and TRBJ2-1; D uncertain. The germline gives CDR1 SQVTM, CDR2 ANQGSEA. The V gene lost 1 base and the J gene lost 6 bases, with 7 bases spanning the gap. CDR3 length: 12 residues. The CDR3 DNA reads TGCAGCGTTGAAGTCACCGGCAATGAGCAGTTCTTC. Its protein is CSVEVTGNEQFF.

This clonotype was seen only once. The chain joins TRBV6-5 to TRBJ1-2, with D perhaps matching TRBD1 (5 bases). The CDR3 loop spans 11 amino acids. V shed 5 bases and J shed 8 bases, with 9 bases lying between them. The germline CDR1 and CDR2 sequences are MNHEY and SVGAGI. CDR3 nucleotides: TGTGCCAGCAGTGGAGACAGCGGCTACACCTTC. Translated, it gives CASSGDSGYTF.

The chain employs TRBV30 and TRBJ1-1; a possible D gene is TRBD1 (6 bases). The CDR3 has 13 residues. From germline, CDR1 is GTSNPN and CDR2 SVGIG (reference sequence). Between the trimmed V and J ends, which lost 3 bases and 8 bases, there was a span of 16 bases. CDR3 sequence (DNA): TGTGCCTGGAGCAGCCAGGGAGGGGGGGAAGCTTTCTTT. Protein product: CAWSSQGGGEAFF.

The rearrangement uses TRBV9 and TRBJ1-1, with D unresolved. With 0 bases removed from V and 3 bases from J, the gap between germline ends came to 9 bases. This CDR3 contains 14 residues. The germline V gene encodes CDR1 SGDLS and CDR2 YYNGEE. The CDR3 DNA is TGTGCCAGCAGCGTAGCTACCTGGGACACTGAAGCTTTCTTT. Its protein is CASSVATWDTEAFF.

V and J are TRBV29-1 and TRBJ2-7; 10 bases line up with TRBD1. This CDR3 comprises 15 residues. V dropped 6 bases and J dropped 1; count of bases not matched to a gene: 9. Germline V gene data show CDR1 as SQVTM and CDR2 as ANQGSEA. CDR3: CSVSNRGQGSYEQYF. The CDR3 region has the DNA TGCAGCGTCTCAAACCGGGGACAGGGGTCCTACGAGCAGTACTTC.

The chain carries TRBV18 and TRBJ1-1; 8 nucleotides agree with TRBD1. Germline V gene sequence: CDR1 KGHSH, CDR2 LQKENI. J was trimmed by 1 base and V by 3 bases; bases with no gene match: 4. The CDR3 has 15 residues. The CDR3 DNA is TGTGCCAGCTCACCTTCGACAGGGGAGAACACTGAAGCTTTCTTT. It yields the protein CASSPSTGENTEAFF.

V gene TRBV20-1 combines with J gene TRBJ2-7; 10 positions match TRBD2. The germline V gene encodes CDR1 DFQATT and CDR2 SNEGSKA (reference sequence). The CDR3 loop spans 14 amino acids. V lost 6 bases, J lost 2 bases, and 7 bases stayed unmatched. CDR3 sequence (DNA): TGCAGTGCCCTCAAACTAGCGGGGCCCTACGAGCAGTACTTC. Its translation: CSALKLAGPYEQYF.

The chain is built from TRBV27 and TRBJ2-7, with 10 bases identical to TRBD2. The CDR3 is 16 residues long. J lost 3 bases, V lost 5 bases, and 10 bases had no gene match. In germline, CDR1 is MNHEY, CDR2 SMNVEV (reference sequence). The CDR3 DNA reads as TGTGCCAGCAGTCGGATACTAGCGGGGAAGGGCTACGAGCAGTACTTC. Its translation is CASSRILAGKGYEQYF.

CDR3 loop: CASSWGRERSEQFF. The CDR3 coding sequence is TGTGCCAGCAGTTGGGGGCGGGAGCGGAGTGAGCAGTTCTTC. The chain recombines TRBV28 with TRBJ2-1, with D maybe TRBD2 (7 bases). The CDR3 length is 14 residues. V dropped 4 bases and J dropped 9 bases, with 16 bases sitting between them. Germline V gene sequence: CDR1 MDHEN, CDR2 SYDVKM.

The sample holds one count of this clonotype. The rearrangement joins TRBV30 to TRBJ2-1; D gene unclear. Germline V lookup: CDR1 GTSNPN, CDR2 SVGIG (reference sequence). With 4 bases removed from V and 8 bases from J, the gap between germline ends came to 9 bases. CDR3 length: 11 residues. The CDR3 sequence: CAWNDRDEQFF. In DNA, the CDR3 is TGTGCCTGGAATGATCGGGATGAGCAGTTCTTC.

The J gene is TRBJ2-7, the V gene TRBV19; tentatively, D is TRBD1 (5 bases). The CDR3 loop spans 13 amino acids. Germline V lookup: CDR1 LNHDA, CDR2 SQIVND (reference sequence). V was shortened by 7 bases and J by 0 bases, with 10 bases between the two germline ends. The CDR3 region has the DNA TGTGCCAGTAAAGACAGTAACTCCTACGAGCAGTACTTC. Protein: CASKDSNSYEQYF.

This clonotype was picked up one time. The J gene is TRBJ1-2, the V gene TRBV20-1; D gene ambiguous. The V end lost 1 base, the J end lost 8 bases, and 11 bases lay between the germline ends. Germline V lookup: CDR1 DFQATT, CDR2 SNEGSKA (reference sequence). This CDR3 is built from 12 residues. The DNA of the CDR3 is TGCAGTGCTAGAGTCGTAGGGCCCGGCTACACCTTC. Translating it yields CSARVVGPGYTF.

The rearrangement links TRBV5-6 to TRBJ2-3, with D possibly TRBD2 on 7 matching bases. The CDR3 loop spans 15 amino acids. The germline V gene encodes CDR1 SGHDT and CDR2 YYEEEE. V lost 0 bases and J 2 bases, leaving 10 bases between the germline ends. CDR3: CASSLAGGPTDTQYF. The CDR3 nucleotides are TGTGCCAGCAGCTTGGCCGGGGGGCCCACAGATACGCAGTATTTT.

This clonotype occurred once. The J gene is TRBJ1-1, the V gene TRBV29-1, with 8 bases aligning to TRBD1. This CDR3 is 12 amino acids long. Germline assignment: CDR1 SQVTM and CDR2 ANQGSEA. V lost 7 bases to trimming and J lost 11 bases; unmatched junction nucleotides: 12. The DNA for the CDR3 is TGCAGCGCAACGAGTCGGACAGGGAGGGCTTTCTTT. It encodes CSATSRTGRAFF.

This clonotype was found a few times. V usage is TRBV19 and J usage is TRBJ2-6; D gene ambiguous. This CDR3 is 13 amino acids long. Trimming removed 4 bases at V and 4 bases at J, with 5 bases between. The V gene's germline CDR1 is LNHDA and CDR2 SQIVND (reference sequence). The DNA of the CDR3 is TGTGCCAGTAGTACGTCCGGGGCCAACGTCCTGACTTTC. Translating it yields CASSTSGANVLTF.

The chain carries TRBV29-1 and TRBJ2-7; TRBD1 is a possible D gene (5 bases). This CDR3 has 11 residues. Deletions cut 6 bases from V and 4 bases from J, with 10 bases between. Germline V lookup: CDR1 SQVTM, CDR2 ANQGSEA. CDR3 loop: CSVVTVYEQYF. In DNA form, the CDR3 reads TGCAGCGTCGTGACAGTTTACGAGCAGTACTTC.

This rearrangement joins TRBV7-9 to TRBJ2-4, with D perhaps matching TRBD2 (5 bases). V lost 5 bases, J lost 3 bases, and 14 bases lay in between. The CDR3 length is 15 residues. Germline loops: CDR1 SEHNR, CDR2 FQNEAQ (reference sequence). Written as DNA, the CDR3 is TGTGCCAGCAGCCCCGACATGGGAGTCAAAAACATTCAGTACTTC. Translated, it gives CASSPDMGVKNIQYF.

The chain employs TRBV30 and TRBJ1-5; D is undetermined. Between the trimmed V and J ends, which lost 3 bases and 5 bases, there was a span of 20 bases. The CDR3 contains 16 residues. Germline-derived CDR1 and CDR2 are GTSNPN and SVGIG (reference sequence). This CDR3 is CAWSEAGSPSYQPQHF. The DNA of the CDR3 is TGTGCCTGGAGCGAAGCCGGGTCGCCAAGTTATCAGCCCCAGCATTTT. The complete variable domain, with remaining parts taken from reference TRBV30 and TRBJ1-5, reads SQTIHQWPATLVQPVGSPLSLECTVEGTSNPNLYWYRQAAGRGLQLLFYSVGIGQISSEVPQNLSASRPQDRQFILSSKKLLLSDSGFYLCAWSEAGSPSYQPQHFGDGTRLSIL.